Sequencing of this TCR beta chain was carried out in a study of beta chain features in type 1 diabetes. Sequenced material consisted of expressed TCRB transcripts (all of the isolated RNA was reverse transcribed). Repertoires were generated with immunoSEQ multiplex PCR, while TCRdb's copy carries only in-frame clones and drops some. The sample has about 360,000 clones; around an eighth are singletons. There are a few counts of this clone. Trimming took off 4 bases at V and 5 bases at J, with 11 bases between the two ends. CDR1 and CDR2 (germline): SQVTM, ANQGSEA. The CDR3 has 12 amino acids. The clonotype was recovered from a man between 18 and 29 years old in good health. The chain links TRBV29-1 to TRBJ1-1; a possible D gene is TRBD1 (5 bases). The specimen was naive CD4+ T cells from blood. The CDR3 sequence: CSVGGAETEAFF. CDR3 nucleotide sequence: TGCAGCGTTGGTGGGGCCGAGACTGAAGCTTTCTTT.